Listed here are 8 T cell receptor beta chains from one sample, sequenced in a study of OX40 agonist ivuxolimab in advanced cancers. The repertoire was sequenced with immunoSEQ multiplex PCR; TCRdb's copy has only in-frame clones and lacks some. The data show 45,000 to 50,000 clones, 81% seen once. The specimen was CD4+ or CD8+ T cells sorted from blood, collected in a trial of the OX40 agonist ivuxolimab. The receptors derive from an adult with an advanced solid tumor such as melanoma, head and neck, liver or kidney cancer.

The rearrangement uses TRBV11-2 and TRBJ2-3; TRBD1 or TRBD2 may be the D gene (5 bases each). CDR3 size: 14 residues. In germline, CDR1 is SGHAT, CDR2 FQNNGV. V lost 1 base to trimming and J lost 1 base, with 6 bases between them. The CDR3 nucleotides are TGTGCCAGCAGCTTAGGAGGGGGCACAGATACGCAGTATTTT. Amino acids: CASSLGGGTDTQYF.

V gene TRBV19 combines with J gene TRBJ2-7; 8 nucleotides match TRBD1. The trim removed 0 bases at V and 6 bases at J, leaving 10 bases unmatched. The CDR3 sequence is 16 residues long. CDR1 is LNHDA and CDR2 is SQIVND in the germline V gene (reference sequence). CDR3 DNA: TGTGCCAGTAGTATAGAGGGGCAGGGGGCCGGCGGCGAGCAGTACTTC. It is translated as CASSIEGQGAGGEQYF.

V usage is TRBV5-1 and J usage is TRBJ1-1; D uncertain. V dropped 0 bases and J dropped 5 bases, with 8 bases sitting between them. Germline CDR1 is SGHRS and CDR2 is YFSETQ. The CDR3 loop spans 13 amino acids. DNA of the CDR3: TGCGCCAGCAGCTTGGGGGCGCCAACTGAAGCTTTCTTT. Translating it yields CASSLGAPTEAFF.

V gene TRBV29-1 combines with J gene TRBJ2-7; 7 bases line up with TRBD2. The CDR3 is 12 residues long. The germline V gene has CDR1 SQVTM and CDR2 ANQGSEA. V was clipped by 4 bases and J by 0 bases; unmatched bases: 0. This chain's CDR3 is CSVGGSSYEQYF. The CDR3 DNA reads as TGCAGCGTTGGCGGGAGCTCCTACGAGCAGTACTTC.

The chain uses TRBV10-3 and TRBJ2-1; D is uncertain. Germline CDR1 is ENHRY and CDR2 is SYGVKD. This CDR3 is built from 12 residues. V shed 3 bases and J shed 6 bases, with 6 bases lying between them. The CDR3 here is CAISDSGNEQFF. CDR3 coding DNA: TGTGCCATCAGTGATTCGGGCAATGAGCAGTTCTTC.

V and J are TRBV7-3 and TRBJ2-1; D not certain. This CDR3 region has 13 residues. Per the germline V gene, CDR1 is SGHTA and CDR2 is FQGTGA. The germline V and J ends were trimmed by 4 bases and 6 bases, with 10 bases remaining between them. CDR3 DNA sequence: TGTGCCAGCAGCTCCACCGCTAGCAATGAGCAGTTCTTC. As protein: CASSSTASNEQFF.

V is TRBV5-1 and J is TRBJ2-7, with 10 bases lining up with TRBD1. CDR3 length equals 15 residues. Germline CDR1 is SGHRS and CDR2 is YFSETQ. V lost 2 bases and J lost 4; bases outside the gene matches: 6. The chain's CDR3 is CASSFEDRGFYEQYF. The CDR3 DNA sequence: TGCGCCAGCAGCTTCGAGGACAGGGGGTTTTACGAGCAGTACTTC.

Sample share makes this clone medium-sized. The CDR3 protein is CASSYFNTGELFF. In DNA form, the CDR3 reads TGTGCCAGCAGTTACTTTAACACCGGGGAGCTGTTTTTT. The chain carries TRBV6-5 and TRBJ2-2; no clear D. Between the trimmed V and J ends, which lost 1 base and 2 bases, there was a span of 2 bases. CDR3 length equals 13 residues. Germline CDR1 MNHEY, CDR2 SVGAGI.